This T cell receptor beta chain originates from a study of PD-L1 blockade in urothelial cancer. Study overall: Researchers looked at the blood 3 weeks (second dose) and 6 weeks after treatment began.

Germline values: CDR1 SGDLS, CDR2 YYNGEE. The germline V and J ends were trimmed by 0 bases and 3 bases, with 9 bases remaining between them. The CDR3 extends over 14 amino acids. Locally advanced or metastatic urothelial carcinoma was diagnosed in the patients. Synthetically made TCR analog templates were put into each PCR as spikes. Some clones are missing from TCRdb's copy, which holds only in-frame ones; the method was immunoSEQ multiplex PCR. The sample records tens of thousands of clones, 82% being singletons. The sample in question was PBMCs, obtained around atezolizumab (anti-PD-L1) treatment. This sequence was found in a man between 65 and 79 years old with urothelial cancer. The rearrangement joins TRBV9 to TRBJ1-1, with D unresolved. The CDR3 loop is CASSVELTYTEAFF. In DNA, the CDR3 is TGTGCCAGCAGCGTAGAGCTCACCTACACTGAAGCTTTCTTT.